This T cell receptor beta chain was observed in a study of T and B cells in COVID-19 patients. The overall study: COVID-19 patients gave peripheral blood either during active infection or after recovery. Of approximately 19 active-infection patients, approximately twelve were critically ill with mechanical ventilation or extracorporeal membrane oxygenation. Regarding the study as a whole: Sorted SARS-CoV-2-responsive or tetramer+ T cells and CD4+, regulatory and CD8+ subsets were not yet sequenced.

A few counts support this clonotype. Its antigen is not identified. The CDR3 covers 15 residues. Trimming stripped 3 bases from V and 9 bases from J, with 15 bases between. TRB was amplified from around 250-500 ng of blood genomic DNA. BIOMED2 TRB-A/B primer pools were used in multiplex TRB PCR. TCRdb re-analysed the multiplex PCR reads in MiXCR, keeping a single row per CDR3 protein. The sample lists more than 950 distinct CDR3 sequences, approximately 21% occurring once. The receptor was isolated from a human donor with active COVID-19. The donor label of this sample is uncertain. The rearrangement joins TRBV12-3 or TRBV12-4 to TRBJ1-6; tentative D call: TRBD1 (5 bases). The sample consisted of blood. CDR3 DNA: TGTGCCAGCAGTTTCTTCAGGGACTCGGGTTCACCCCTCCACTTT. It encodes CASSFFRDSGSPLHF.